This T cell receptor (beta chain) is drawn from a study of shared clonotypes between healthy human individuals. Study-wide findings and caveats: When naive CD4 clonotypes were compared across four donors, around 5% were shared. Generation probabilities of non-shared clonotypes were lower (relative to those shared by all four donors).

Germline loops: CDR1 MDHEN, CDR2 SYDVKM. The CDR3 spans 14 residues. V was shortened by 3 bases and J by 2 bases, with 10 bases between the two germline ends. This clone was observed once. Its antigen is unknown. All participating donors were Caucasian adults from Nashville, Tennessee. Sorted-subset replicate PCRs used 150 to 200 ng of genomic DNA. This amount corresponded to about 29,000 T cell genomes. The method was immunoSEQ multiplex PCR; TCRdb's version includes in-frame clones alone and lacks a portion of them. Here the sample spans roughly 1,100,000 clones, about 77% being singletons. What was sequenced was memory CD4+ T cells sorted from blood. As to subset: CD45RA-negative fraction. This TCR was recovered from a man younger than 35 in good health. The rearrangement uses TRBV28 and TRBJ1-1; no reliable D call. CDR3 bases: TGTGCCAGCAGTTTTCTGGGGATCAACACTGAAGCTTTCTTT. This sequence encodes CASSFLGINTEAFF.